The rows below give T cell receptor beta chains drawn from one sample of a study of T cells in Graves' hyperthyroidism and ophthalmopathy. MiXCR, applied by TCRdb to the multiplex PCR reads, yields one record per CDR3 protein. The sample lists over 400,000 distinct CDR3 sequences; over 12% were seen once. Sequencing was performed on blood. These receptors were obtained from a man aged 18 to 30 with Graves' ophthalmopathy. Both conserved end residues are part of each CDR3. Fields, in order: clone size, J gene, CDR3 length, D gene, V gene, CDR3 protein, CDR3 DNA. The D gene is left open where the match is weak. A row's size may be missing; if present it is once, few, many or a size class.

>many|TRBJ2-2|15|TRBD2|TRBV12-3/TRBV12-4
CASSLAGGGTGELFF
TGTGCCAGCAGCTTAGCGGGAGGCGGCACCGGGGAGCTGTTTTTT
>few|TRBJ2-2|15|NA|TRBV9
CASSPTGANTGELFF
TGTGCCAGCAGCCCGACAGGTGCGAACACCGGGGAGCTGTTTTTT
>few|TRBJ2-7|14|TRBD2|TRBV19
CASKRDYSSYEQYF
TGTGCCAGCAAGAGGGACTACTCCTCCTACGAGCAGTACTTC
>many|TRBJ1-5|13|NA|TRBV18
CASSPQRGQPQHF
TGTGCCAGCTCACCCCAGAGGGGACAGCCCCAGCATTTT
>few|TRBJ1-3|16|NA|TRBV6-5
CASSYEVWGQGGTIYF
TGTGCCAGCAGTTACGAGGTGTGGGGCCAGGGTGGCACCATATATTTT
>few|TRBJ2-7|17|NA|TRBV10-2
CASSESRGRRSSYEQYF
TGCGCCAGCAGTGAGTCGAGAGGCAGGAGGAGCTCCTACGAGCAGTACTTC
>few|TRBJ1-6|12|NA|TRBV20-1
CSAEDGYSPLHF
TGCAGTGCTGAGGACGGTTATTCACCCCTCCACTTT
>NA|TRBJ2-3|11|NA|TRBV5-1
CASSITNTQYF
TGCGCCAGCAGCATCACAAATACGCAGTATTTT
>many|TRBJ2-5|14|NA|TRBV12-3/TRBV12-4
CASSQLPGGETQYF
TGTGCCAGCAGCCAGTTGCCGGGTGGGGAGACCCAGTACTTC
>few|TRBJ2-3|14|NA|TRBV4-1
CASSLPSLTDTQYF
TGCGCCAGCAGCCTCCCGAGTTTGACAGATACGCAGTATTTT
>NA|TRBJ1-2|14|NA|TRBV20-1
CSARSGRTNYGYTF
TGCAGTGCTAGATCAGGACGGACTAACTATGGCTACACCTTC
>few|TRBJ1-3|16|NA|TRBV4-1
CASSQGWVGSGNTIYF
TGCGCCAGCAGCCAAGGTTGGGTGGGCTCTGGAAACACCATATATTTT
>few|TRBJ2-1|15|TRBD2|TRBV5-5
CASSLTGTRLTEQFF
TGTGCCAGCAGCCTAACCGGGACTAGACTTACTGAGCAGTTCTTC
>few|TRBJ2-5|17|NA|TRBV10-3
CAISDQGGAHEQETQYF
TGTGCCATCAGCGACCAGGGCGGGGCCCACGAACAAGAGACCCAGTACTTC
>many|TRBJ1-1|15|TRBD1|TRBV11-3
CASSRRQGGNTEAFF
TGTGCCAGCAGCCGTAGACAGGGTGGGAACACTGAAGCTTTCTTT
>many|TRBJ2-1|15|NA|TRBV20-1
CSAIGSASSYNEQFF
TGCAGTGCTATTGGCAGCGCTAGCTCCTACAATGAGCAGTTCTTC
>many|TRBJ1-1|12|NA|TRBV20-1
CSAKTDNTEAFF
TGCAGTGCTAAGACAGATAACACTGAAGCTTTCTTT
>many|TRBJ1-6|16|NA|TRBV5-1
CASSFNSPGYNSPLHF
TGCGCCAGCAGCTTCAACAGCCCAGGGTATAATTCACCCCTCCACTTT
>NA|TRBJ2-2|13|NA|TRBV7-6
CASSPRSTGELFF
TGTGCCAGCAGCCCCCGTAGCACCGGGGAGCTGTTTTTT
>many|TRBJ1-2|16|NA|TRBV12-3/TRBV12-4
CASGRDPTSFKYGYTF
TGTGCCAGCGGGAGGGACCCCACCTCGTTTAAGTACGGCTACACCTTC
>many|TRBJ2-1|16|NA|TRBV7-8
CASSPDGTSSYNEQFF
TGTGCCAGCAGCCCAGACGGGACTTCTAGCTACAATGAGCAGTTCTTC
>few|TRBJ2-2|15|NA|TRBV10-1
CASSESNLATGELFF
TGCGCCAGCAGTGAGTCGAATCTAGCAACCGGGGAGCTGTTTTTT
>many|TRBJ2-3|15|NA|TRBV12-3/TRBV12-4
CASSLWRANTDTQYF
TGTGCCAGCAGTCTATGGAGAGCTAACACAGATACGCAGTATTTT
>NA|TRBJ2-7|18|TRBD2|TRBV6-1
CASSLGLAGPELSYEQYF
TGTGCCAGCAGTTTGGGACTAGCGGGACCTGAATTATCCTACGAGCAGTACTTC
>few|TRBJ1-6|13|NA|TRBV3-1
CASSGTEYSPLHF
TGTGCCAGCAGCGGGACTGAATATTCACCCCTCCACTTT
>NA|TRBJ1-1|18|NA|TRBV5-4
CASSLVGTPNPMNTEAFF
TGTGCCAGCAGCTTGGTAGGGACTCCGAACCCTATGAACACTGAAGCTTTCTTT
>NA|TRBJ1-2|14|TRBD1|TRBV7-9
CASSSGTGDLGYTF
TGTGCCAGCAGCTCTGGGACAGGGGATCTTGGCTACACCTTC
>many|TRBJ1-6|14|NA|TRBV30
CAWCLPGKDSPLHF
TGTGCCTGGTGTTTACCCGGGAAGGATTCACCCCTCCACTTT
>many|TRBJ2-5|13|NA|TRBV20-1
CSAPSTAQETQYF
TGCAGTGCTCCTTCGACGGCTCAAGAGACCCAGTACTTC
>many|TRBJ2-3|15|NA|TRBV24-1
CATSDVGRGTDTQYF
TGTGCCACCAGTGATGTGGGCAGGGGCACAGATACGCAGTATTTT
>NA|TRBJ1-1|10|NA|TRBV12-5
CASGLAEAFF
TGTGCTAGTGGTCTCGCTGAAGCTTTCTTT
>many|TRBJ2-2|15|NA|TRBV2
CASSVSGTNTGELFF
TGTGCCAGCAGTGTATCAGGGACGAACACCGGGGAGCTGTTTTTT
>many|TRBJ1-5|15|NA|TRBV2
CASVNGGVRNQPQHF
TGTGCCAGCGTAAATGGAGGGGTCCGCAATCAGCCCCAGCATTTT
>many|TRBJ2-7|14|NA|TRBV11-2
CASSLGPVGYEQYF
TGTGCCAGCAGCTTAGGACCGGTTGGCTACGAGCAGTACTTC
>many|TRBJ2-3|16|TRBD2|TRBV11-3
CASSQRLAGARDTQYF
TGTGCCAGCAGCCAGAGACTAGCGGGGGCGCGGGATACGCAGTATTTT
>NA|TRBJ2-2|12|NA|TRBV19
CASRQARGELFF
TGTGCCAGTAGACAGGCCCGCGGGGAGCTGTTTTTT
>many|TRBJ2-5|13|NA|TRBV27
CASSLTVKETQYF
TGTGCCAGCAGTTTGACAGTAAAAGAGACCCAGTACTTC
>NA|TRBJ2-6|19|TRBD1|TRBV10-3
CAINRAGTGDHSGANVLTF
TGTGCCATCAATAGAGCCGGGACAGGGGACCACTCTGGGGCCAACGTCCTGACTTTC
>many|TRBJ1-5|14|TRBD1|TRBV6-1
CASSSGTGVQPQHF
TGTGCCAGCAGTTCAGGGACAGGGGTTCAGCCCCAGCATTTT
>many|TRBJ2-1|15|NA|TRBV5-1
CASSLELAFADEQFF
TGCGCCAGCAGCTTGGAACTAGCCTTCGCGGATGAGCAGTTCTTC
>few|TRBJ1-5|15|NA|TRBV18
CASSPAGVNGQPQHF
TGTGCCAGCTCACCGGCAGGGGTGAACGGTCAGCCCCAGCATTTT
>NA|TRBJ2-1|15|NA|TRBV20-1
CSARSGGESYDEQFF
TGCAGTGCTAGATCTGGAGGGGAATCCTACGATGAGCAGTTCTTC
>NA|TRBJ2-2|13|NA|TRBV12-3/TRBV12-4
CASSSSLAGELFF
TGTGCCAGCAGCTCCAGCTTAGCCGGGGAGCTGTTTTTT
>NA|TRBJ2-1|15|NA|TRBV5-8
CASSPSVPTYNEQFF
TGTGCCAGCAGCCCTAGCGTCCCGACCTACAATGAGCAGTTCTTC
>many|TRBJ2-3|15|NA|TRBV27
CASLPRVGTADTQYF
TGTGCCAGCCTACCCCGAGTGGGGACGGCAGATACGCAGTATTTT
>few|TRBJ2-2|16|NA|TRBV6-1
CASSTNDITGPGELFF
TGTGCCAGCAGTACCAACGATATAACAGGGCCCGGGGAGCTGTTTTTT
>few|TRBJ1-5|14|NA|TRBV6-1
CASKAGLSNQPQHF
TGTGCCAGCAAAGCGGGACTTTCCAATCAGCCCCAGCATTTT
>NA|TRBJ2-7|11|NA|TRBV6-1
CASSDTGEQYF
TGTGCCAGCAGTGATACGGGAGAGCAGTACTTC
>many|TRBJ2-1|14|TRBD2|TRBV7-9
CASSRTGGGHEQFF
TGTGCCAGCAGCCGCACTGGGGGGGGTCATGAGCAGTTCTTC
>NA|TRBJ1-4|15|NA|TRBV5-4
CASSLEGRGLEKLFF
TGTGCCAGCAGCTTGGAGGGCAGGGGTCTTGAAAAACTGTTTTTT
>many|TRBJ2-3|14|NA|TRBV2
CASSGTISTDTQYF
TGTGCCAGCAGTGGGACCATTAGCACAGATACGCAGTATTTT
>NA|TRBJ2-1|14|TRBD2|TRBV20-1
CSAARSGSVNEQFF
TGCAGTGCGGCCCGTAGCGGGAGTGTGAATGAGCAGTTCTTC
>many|TRBJ2-1|13|TRBD1|TRBV30
CAWGTGGSYEQFF
TGTGCCTGGGGGACAGGGGGTTCGTATGAGCAGTTCTTC
>NA|TRBJ1-1|16|NA|TRBV10-3
CAISGTREVIRAEAFF
TGTGCCATCAGTGGTACCAGGGAGGTAATCAGGGCTGAAGCTTTCTTT